Below, 24 T cell receptor beta chains from the same sample are listed, as sequenced in a study of early T cells in non-severe SARS-CoV-2 infection. TCRdb used MiXCR to reprocess the 5' RACE reads, holding one entry per CDR3 protein. The data contain tens of thousands of distinct CDR3 sequences, around 20% of them singletons. The specimen was whole blood, collected at baseline. All receptors derive from an adult who was a healthcare worker with PCR-confirmed SARS-CoV-2 infection or an uninfected control (not recorded which).

This clonotype occurred many times. V usage is TRBV6-4 and J usage is TRBJ1-6; D gene uncertain. The germline gives CDR1 MRHNA, CDR2 SNTAGT. The CDR3 sequence is 15 residues long. The ends were cut back, 2 bases at V and 10 bases at J, with 15 bases in the middle. In DNA, the CDR3 is TGTGCCAGCAGTGACCGAACAGAACTTGACTCACCCCTCCACTTT. It codes for CASSDRTELDSPLHF.

In DNA, the CDR3 is TGTGCCACCAGTGAGGGCAGACAGGGGAATCAGCCCCAGCATTTT. Its protein product is CATSEGRQGNQPQHF. The V gene is TRBV24-1, the J gene TRBJ1-5; 8 bases map to TRBD1. V dropped 4 bases and J dropped 4; count of bases not matched to a gene: 5. This CDR3 has 15 amino acids. The germline V gene encodes CDR1 KGHDR and CDR2 SFDVKD.

The V and J genes are TRBV7-9 and TRBJ2-4, with D unclear. Per germline, CDR1 SEHNR and CDR2 FQNEAQ (reference sequence). This CDR3 is 17 amino acids long. Trimming took 5 bases from V and 0 from J, leaving 17 bases between them. The CDR3 region is CASSQAVGILAKNIQYF. The CDR3 DNA reads as TGTGCCAGCAGCCAGGCCGTTGGCATTCTAGCCAAAAACATTCAGTACTTC.

Regarding this clonotype: An end of the junction does not agree with germline; a read error may underlie this. This sequence joins TRBV20-1 and TRBJ2-7; 8 nucleotides match TRBD1. Germline V gene lookup returns CDR1 DFQATT and CDR2 SNEGSKA (reference sequence). CDR3 length equals 8 residues. The CDR3 DNA reads as TGCAGTGCTGGACAGGGACTCTTC. This translates into CSAGQGLF.

The chain recombines TRBV7-2 with TRBJ2-4; TRBD1 might be the D (7 bases). This CDR3 is 13 amino acids long. The germline V gene encodes CDR1 SGHTA and CDR2 FQGNSA. V was cut by 3 bases and J by 6 bases, with 9 bases left in between. The CDR3: CASSFRGANIQYF. The CDR3 bases are TGTGCCAGCAGCTTCAGGGGGGCAAACATTCAGTACTTC.

J is TRBJ2-3 and V is TRBV10-2; 7 nucleotides agree with TRBD2. The germline gives CDR1 WSHSY, CDR2 SAAADI. The CDR3 runs 16 residues. The V segment lost 3 bases and the J segment 1 base; nucleotides outside the gene matches: 7. The CDR3 spells CASSDGAGDGTDTQYF. In nucleotides, the CDR3 is TGCGCCAGCAGTGATGGGGCGGGGGATGGCACAGATACGCAGTATTTT.

This clonotype occurred a few times. The chain links TRBV7-9 to TRBJ2-1, with D possibly called TRBD1 or TRBD2 (5 bases each). Germline loops: CDR1 SEHNR, CDR2 FQNEAQ (reference sequence). Trimming removed 3 bases from V and 5 bases from J, with 11 bases in between. The CDR3 extends over 14 amino acids. CDR3 nucleotide sequence: TGTGCCAGCAGCTTCAGGGTGGGGGACAATGAGCAGTTCTTC. It yields the protein CASSFRVGDNEQFF.

A few counts support this clonotype. The chain couples TRBV6-5 to TRBJ2-2, with 9 bases matching TRBD1. V lost 4 bases, J lost 6 bases, and 9 bases stayed unmatched. CDR1 and CDR2 (germline): MNHEY, SVGAGI. This CDR3 is built from 16 residues. The DNA for the CDR3 is TGTGCCAGCAGTTTACAGGGGGCGAGGATGTCCGGGGAGCTGTTTTTT. It is translated as CASSLQGARMSGELFF.

The chain links TRBV6-6 to TRBJ2-3; 7 positions agree with TRBD2. CDR1 and CDR2 from the germline V gene are MNHNY and SVGAGI (reference sequence). The CDR3 contains 15 residues. V lost 6 bases to trimming and J lost 0 bases; unmatched junction nucleotides: 6. The CDR3 DNA reads as TGTGCCAGCAGACCGACTAGCAGTAGCACAGATACGCAGTATTTT. It yields the protein CASRPTSSSTDTQYF.

This clonotype occurred a few times. This chain connects TRBV3-1 to TRBJ2-1, with D perhaps TRBD1 (6 bases). The V gene lost 3 bases and the J gene lost 1 base, with 13 bases spanning the gap. The CDR3 sequence is 16 residues long. Germline V gives CDR1 LGHDT, CDR2 YNNKEL (reference sequence). CDR3 amino acids: CASSHRGGKSYNEQFF. DNA of the CDR3: TGTGCCAGCAGCCACCGAGGGGGAAAATCCTACAATGAGCAGTTCTTC.

A few counts support this clonotype. The chain links TRBV6-2 or TRBV6-3 to TRBJ1-5; 8 bases are a match to TRBD1. This CDR3 has 14 residues. Germline CDR1 is MNHEY and CDR2 is SVGEGT. V was pared by 2 bases and J by 5 bases, with 2 bases of the junction left unmatched. DNA of the CDR3: TGTGCCAGCAGTTACCGACAGGGGTATCAGCCCCAGCATTTT. Translating gives CASSYRQGYQPQHF.

This clonotype was found a few times. V and J are TRBV10-3 and TRBJ2-7; 10 bases agree with TRBD2. The CDR3 has 15 residues. Germline V lookup: CDR1 ENHRY, CDR2 SYGVKD. The J segment lost 6 bases and the V segment lost 2 bases, leaving 7 bases of the junction unmatched. CDR3 DNA sequence: TGTGCCATCAGTGAGGGAAATAGCGGGAGGCGCGAGCAGTACTTC. Protein: CAISEGNSGRREQYF.

V is TRBV30 and J is TRBJ1-5, with D possibly being TRBD1 (6 bases). The CDR3 spans 13 residues. Trimming shortened V by 5 bases and J by 5 bases, and 13 bases separated the two germline ends. Germline assignment: CDR1 GTSNPN and CDR2 SVGIG (reference sequence). The DNA of the CDR3 is TGTGCCTGGTCATCAGGGGACGATCAGCCCCAGCATTTT. Its translation: CAWSSGDDQPQHF.

This chain links TRBV10-3 with TRBJ1-2, with D hard to call. V gave up 3 bases and J gave up 2 bases, with 7 bases separating them. Germline assignment: CDR1 ENHRY and CDR2 SYGVKD. The CDR3 totals 13 residues. The CDR3 reads CAISDQKNYGYTF. CDR3 in DNA: TGTGCCATCAGTGATCAGAAAAACTATGGCTACACCTTC.

The chain joins TRBV4-3 to TRBJ2-6; D remains ambiguous. CDR3 length: 17 amino acids. V was trimmed by 0 bases and J by 1 base, leaving 10 bases between them. CDR1 and CDR2 (germline): LGHNA, YSLEER. The DNA of the CDR3 is TGCGCCAGCAGCCAAGATCGGCTACCTTCTGGGGCCAACGTCCTGACTTTC. This codes for CASSQDRLPSGANVLTF.

This sequence joins TRBV12-3 or TRBV12-4 and TRBJ1-6, with D unclear. V was pared by 3 bases and J by 7 bases, with 10 bases between. The CDR3 length is 14 residues. The CDR3 DNA reads as TGTGCCAGCAGTTTTGTAGGGAACAATTCACCCCTCCACTTT. This sequence encodes CASSFVGNNSPLHF.

The J gene is TRBJ2-1, the V gene TRBV29-1, with D tentatively TRBD2 (6 bases). V lost 7 bases, J lost 7 bases, and 17 bases lay in between. This CDR3 has 13 amino acids. Germline V gene data show CDR1 as SQVTM and CDR2 as ANQGSEA. This chain's CDR3 is CSAEGDGGNEQFF. The CDR3 bases are TGCAGCGCCGAAGGGGATGGGGGGAATGAGCAGTTCTTC.

This rearrangement joins TRBV7-9 to TRBJ2-3; D is undetermined. Deletions cut 7 bases from V and 7 bases from J, with 9 bases between. Germline V lookup: CDR1 SEHNR, CDR2 FQNEAQ (reference sequence). The CDR3 is 11 residues long. As DNA, the CDR3 is TGTGCCAGCACGGAAGCGCATACGCAGTATTTT. It translates to CASTEAHTQYF.

This clonotype turned up a few times. The chain employs TRBV7-2 and TRBJ1-4; D uncertain. With 2 bases removed from V and 8 bases from J, the gap between germline ends came to 15 bases. This CDR3 is built from 15 residues. The V gene's germline CDR1 is SGHTA and CDR2 FQGNSA. The CDR3 loop is CASSLRGEWREKLFF. The CDR3 DNA sequence: TGTGCCAGCAGCTTACGGGGAGAGTGGAGGGAAAAACTGTTTTTT.

This clonotype was seen only a few times. The rearrangement joins TRBV7-9 to TRBJ2-1; D may be TRBD1 (5 bases). CDR3 length: 15 residues. With 1 base removed from V and 4 bases from J, the gap between germline ends came to 11 bases. Germline V CDR1 and CDR2: SEHNR, FQNEAQ (reference sequence). The CDR3 protein is CASSLEGVGYNEQFF. For the CDR3, the DNA is TGTGCCAGCAGCTTAGAAGGGGTTGGGTACAATGAGCAGTTCTTC.

The chain carries TRBV21-1 and TRBJ2-5; the table gives TRBD1 as D, unverified against the DNA. TRBV21-1 is labeled a pseudogene. The CDR3 runs to 13 residues. CDR3 amino acids: CASTRDEEETQYF. In nucleotides, the CDR3 is TGTGCCAGCACCCGGGACGAAGAAGAGACCCAGTACTTC.

The CDR3, as DNA: TGTGCCAGCAGCCAAGATTGGGCAAGTAGCTCCTACAATGAGCAGTTCTTC. This gives the protein CASSQDWASSSYNEQFF. The J gene is TRBJ2-1, the V gene TRBV14; D is ambiguous. Germline values: CDR1 SGHDN, CDR2 FVKESK. The CDR3 loop spans 17 amino acids. V lost 0 bases and J lost 0, with 12 bases in between.

This clonotype appeared a few times. The rearrangement uses TRBV14 and TRBJ2-7, with D unclear. V lost 3 bases to trimming and J lost 6 bases, with 9 bases between them. This CDR3 spans 12 amino acids. Germline V gene data show CDR1 as SGHDN and CDR2 as FVKESK. The CDR3 DNA sequence: TGTGCCAGCAGCCAGACTTCGCTCGAGCAGTACTTC. It translates to CASSQTSLEQYF.

This clonotype was observed a handful of times. The chain recombines TRBV20-1 with TRBJ2-5; tentative D call: TRBD2 (5 bases). Germline-derived CDR1 and CDR2 are DFQATT and SNEGSKA (reference sequence). This CDR3 has 14 residues. Trimming removed 6 bases at V and 2 bases at J, with 16 bases between. The CDR3 is CSASPGSQQETQYF. In DNA, the CDR3 is TGCAGTGCCAGTCCGGGAAGCCAACAAGAGACCCAGTACTTC.